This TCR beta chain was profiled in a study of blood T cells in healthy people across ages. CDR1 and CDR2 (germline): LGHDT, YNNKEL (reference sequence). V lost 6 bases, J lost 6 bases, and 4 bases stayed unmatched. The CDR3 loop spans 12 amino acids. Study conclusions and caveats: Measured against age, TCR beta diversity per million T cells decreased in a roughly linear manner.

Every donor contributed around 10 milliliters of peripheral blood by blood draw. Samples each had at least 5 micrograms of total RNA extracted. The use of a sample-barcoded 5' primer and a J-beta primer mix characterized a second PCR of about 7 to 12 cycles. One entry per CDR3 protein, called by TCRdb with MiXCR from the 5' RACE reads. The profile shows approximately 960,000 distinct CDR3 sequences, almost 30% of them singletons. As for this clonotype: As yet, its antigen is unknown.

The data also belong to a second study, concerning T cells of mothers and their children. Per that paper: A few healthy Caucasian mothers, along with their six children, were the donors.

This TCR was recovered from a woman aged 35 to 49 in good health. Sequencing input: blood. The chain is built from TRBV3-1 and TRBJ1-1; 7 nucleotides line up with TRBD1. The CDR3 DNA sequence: TGTGCCAGCAGTAGGACAGGCGCTGAAGCTTTCTTT. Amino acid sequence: CASSRTGAEAFF.